This passage covers 7 T cell receptor beta chains from one sample sequenced in a study of blood T cell repertoires in COVID-19. Clones were sequenced by immunoSEQ multiplex PCR, and TCRdb holds only the in-frame ones, with some missing. This table holds tens of thousands of clones, about two thirds found once. Sequencing was done on a sample of peripheral blood. The receptors here all came from a human donor in a cohort sampled during active COVID-19.

The CDR3 coding sequence is TGTGCCAGCAGTTTAACTTTTGGAAACACCATATATTTT. Translated, it gives CASSLTFGNTIYF. The chain carries TRBV27 and TRBJ1-3; D is ambiguous. The CDR3 contains 13 residues. Trimming shortened V by 2 bases and J by 3 bases, and 5 bases separated the two germline ends. The germline V gene encodes CDR1 MNHEY and CDR2 SMNVEV (reference sequence).

The chain carries TRBV19 and TRBJ1-5, with 7 bases aligning to TRBD1. The CDR3 consists of 12 residues. The germline V gene encodes CDR1 LNHDA and CDR2 SQIVND (reference sequence). J lost 11 bases, V lost 3 bases, and 4 bases had no gene match. The CDR3 loop reads CASSITGTAQHF. Here the CDR3 DNA reads TGTGCCAGTAGTATCACAGGGACAGCCCAGCATTTT.

CDR3 nucleotides: TGTGCCAGTACCGGGGGGGTTCTCCACACAGATACGCAGTATTTT. Protein sequence: CASTGGVLHTDTQYF. This sequence joins TRBV19 and TRBJ2-3; TRBD2 agrees at 8 bases. CDR1 LNHDA and CDR2 SQIVND come from the germline V gene (reference sequence). J was trimmed by 2 bases and V by 7 bases; bases with no gene match: 8. The CDR3 totals 15 residues.

This clone was counted only a few times. The rearrangement links TRBV7-7 to TRBJ2-5, with D possibly matching TRBD1 (6 bases). V lost 1 base to trimming and J lost 4 bases, with 16 bases between them. The CDR3 totals 16 residues. The germline gives CDR1 SSHAT, CDR2 FNYEAQ (reference sequence). CDR3 sequence: CASSLGRQVLGETQYF. CDR3 DNA: TGTGCCAGCAGCTTAGGCCGACAGGTTCTAGGAGAGACCCAGTACTTC.

This sequence joins TRBV3-1 (or the pseudogene TRBV3-2) and TRBJ1-2; the D is unclear. There are 13 residues in the CDR3. Germline V gives CDR1 LGHDT, CDR2 YNNKEL (reference sequence). With 2 bases removed from V and 2 bases from J, the gap between germline ends came to 6 bases. As DNA, the CDR3 is TGTGCCAGCAGCCAATCACAGAACTATGGCTACACCTTC. Its translation is CASSQSQNYGYTF.

V gene TRBV4-1 combines with J gene TRBJ2-4, with 8 bases aligning to TRBD1. There are 14 residues in the CDR3. Germline values: CDR1 MGHRA, CDR2 YSYEKL. The J segment lost 7 bases and the V segment lost 6 bases, leaving 8 bases of the junction unmatched. The CDR3 reads CASSSRTGNNIQYF. CDR3 in DNA: TGCGCCAGCAGTTCTAGGACAGGGAATAACATTCAGTACTTC.

The rearrangement uses TRBV27 and TRBJ1-5; 9 positions agree with TRBD1. The CDR3 totals 15 residues. Germline V gives CDR1 MNHEY, CDR2 SMNVEV (reference sequence). V shed 6 bases and J 2 bases; nucleotides not matched to a gene: 5. The CDR3 protein is CASSYRGQGNQPQHF. DNA of the CDR3: TGTGCCAGCAGCTACAGGGGGCAAGGCAATCAGCCCCAGCATTTT.